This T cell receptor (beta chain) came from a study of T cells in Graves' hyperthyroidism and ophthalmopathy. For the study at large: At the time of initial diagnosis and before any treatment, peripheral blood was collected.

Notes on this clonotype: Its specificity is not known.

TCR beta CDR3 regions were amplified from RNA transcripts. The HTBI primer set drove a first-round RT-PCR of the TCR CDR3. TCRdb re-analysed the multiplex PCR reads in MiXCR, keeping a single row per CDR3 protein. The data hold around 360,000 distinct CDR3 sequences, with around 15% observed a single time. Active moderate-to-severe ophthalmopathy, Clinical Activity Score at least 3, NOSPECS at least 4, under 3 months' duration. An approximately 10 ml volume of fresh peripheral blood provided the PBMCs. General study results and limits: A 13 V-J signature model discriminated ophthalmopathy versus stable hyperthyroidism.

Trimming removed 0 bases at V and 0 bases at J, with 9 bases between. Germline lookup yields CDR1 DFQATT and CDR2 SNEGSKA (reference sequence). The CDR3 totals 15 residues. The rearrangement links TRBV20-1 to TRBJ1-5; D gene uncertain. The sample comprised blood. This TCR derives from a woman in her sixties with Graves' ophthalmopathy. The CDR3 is CSARDGDYSNQPQHF. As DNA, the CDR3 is TGCAGTGCTAGAGACGGAGACTATAGCAATCAGCCCCAGCATTTT.